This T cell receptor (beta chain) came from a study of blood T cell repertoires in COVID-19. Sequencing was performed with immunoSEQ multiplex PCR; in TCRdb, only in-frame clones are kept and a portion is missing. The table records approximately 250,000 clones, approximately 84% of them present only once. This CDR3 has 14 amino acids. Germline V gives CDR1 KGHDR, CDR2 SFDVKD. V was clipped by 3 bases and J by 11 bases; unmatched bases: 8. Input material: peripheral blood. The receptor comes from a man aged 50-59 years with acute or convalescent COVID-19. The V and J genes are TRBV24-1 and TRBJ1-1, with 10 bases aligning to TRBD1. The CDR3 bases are TGTGCCACCAGTGATCCCAGGACAGGGGGACCTGCTTTCTTT. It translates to CATSDPRTGGPAFF.